Included here is one TCR beta chain sequence, with context. These data come from a study of blood T cell repertoires in COVID-19. CDR3 length: 15 residues. V gave up 0 bases and J gave up 2 bases, with 10 bases separating them. Germline CDR1 and CDR2: MNHNY and SVGAGI (reference sequence). The table came from immunoSEQ multiplex PCR; TCRdb's copy has only in-frame clones and leaves some out. The sample lists hundreds of thousands of clones; around 92% were seen once. The chain recombines TRBV6-6 with TRBJ1-2; D not resolved. This TCR was sampled from a woman in her twenties or thirties with COVID-19, enrolled during active disease. Sequenced sample: peripheral blood. The CDR3 spells CASSYSNSPNYGYTF. The CDR3 DNA follows: TGTGCCAGCAGTTACTCGAACAGCCCCAACTATGGCTACACCTTC.